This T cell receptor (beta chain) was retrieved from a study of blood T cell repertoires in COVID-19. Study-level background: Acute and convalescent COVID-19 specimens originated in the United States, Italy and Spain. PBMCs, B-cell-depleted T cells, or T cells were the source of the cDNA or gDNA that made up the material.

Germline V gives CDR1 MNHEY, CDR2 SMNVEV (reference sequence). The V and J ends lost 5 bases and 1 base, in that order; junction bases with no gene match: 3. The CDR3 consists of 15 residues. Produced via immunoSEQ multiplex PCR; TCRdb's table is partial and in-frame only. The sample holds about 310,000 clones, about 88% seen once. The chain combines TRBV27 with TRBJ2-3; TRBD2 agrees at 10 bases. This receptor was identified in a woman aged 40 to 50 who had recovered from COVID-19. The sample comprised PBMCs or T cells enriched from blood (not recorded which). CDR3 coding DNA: TGTGCCAGCAGTCACCTAGCGGGGGGCACAGATACGCAGTATTTT. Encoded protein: CASSHLAGGTDTQYF.